This TCR beta chain was observed in a study of response to subunit inactivated influenza vaccine. The study, taken as a whole, reports: Researchers suggested that each seasonal influenza vaccination recruits few new T cells.

This CDR3 has 16 amino acids. V was clipped by 5 bases and J by 7 bases; unmatched bases: 16. Germline CDR1 is SGHAT and CDR2 is FQNNGV. TCRdb itself ran the RT-PCR reads through MiXCR, one entry per CDR3 protein. The sample records around 190,000 distinct CDR3 sequences, around 14% being singletons. Of note for this clonotype: Its cognate antigen is unknown.

This TCR was recovered from a man aged 50 to 59 who received an inactivated influenza vaccine. Sequences were derived from CD8+ T cells sorted from PBMCs, sampled approximately 5 days after vaccination. The rearrangement joins TRBV11-2 to TRBJ1-1; the match to TRBD1 covers 7 bases. CDR3 loop: CASSKIYGQADGEAFF. The CDR3 DNA is TGTGCCAGCAGCAAGATTTACGGACAGGCGGACGGTGAAGCTTTCTTT.